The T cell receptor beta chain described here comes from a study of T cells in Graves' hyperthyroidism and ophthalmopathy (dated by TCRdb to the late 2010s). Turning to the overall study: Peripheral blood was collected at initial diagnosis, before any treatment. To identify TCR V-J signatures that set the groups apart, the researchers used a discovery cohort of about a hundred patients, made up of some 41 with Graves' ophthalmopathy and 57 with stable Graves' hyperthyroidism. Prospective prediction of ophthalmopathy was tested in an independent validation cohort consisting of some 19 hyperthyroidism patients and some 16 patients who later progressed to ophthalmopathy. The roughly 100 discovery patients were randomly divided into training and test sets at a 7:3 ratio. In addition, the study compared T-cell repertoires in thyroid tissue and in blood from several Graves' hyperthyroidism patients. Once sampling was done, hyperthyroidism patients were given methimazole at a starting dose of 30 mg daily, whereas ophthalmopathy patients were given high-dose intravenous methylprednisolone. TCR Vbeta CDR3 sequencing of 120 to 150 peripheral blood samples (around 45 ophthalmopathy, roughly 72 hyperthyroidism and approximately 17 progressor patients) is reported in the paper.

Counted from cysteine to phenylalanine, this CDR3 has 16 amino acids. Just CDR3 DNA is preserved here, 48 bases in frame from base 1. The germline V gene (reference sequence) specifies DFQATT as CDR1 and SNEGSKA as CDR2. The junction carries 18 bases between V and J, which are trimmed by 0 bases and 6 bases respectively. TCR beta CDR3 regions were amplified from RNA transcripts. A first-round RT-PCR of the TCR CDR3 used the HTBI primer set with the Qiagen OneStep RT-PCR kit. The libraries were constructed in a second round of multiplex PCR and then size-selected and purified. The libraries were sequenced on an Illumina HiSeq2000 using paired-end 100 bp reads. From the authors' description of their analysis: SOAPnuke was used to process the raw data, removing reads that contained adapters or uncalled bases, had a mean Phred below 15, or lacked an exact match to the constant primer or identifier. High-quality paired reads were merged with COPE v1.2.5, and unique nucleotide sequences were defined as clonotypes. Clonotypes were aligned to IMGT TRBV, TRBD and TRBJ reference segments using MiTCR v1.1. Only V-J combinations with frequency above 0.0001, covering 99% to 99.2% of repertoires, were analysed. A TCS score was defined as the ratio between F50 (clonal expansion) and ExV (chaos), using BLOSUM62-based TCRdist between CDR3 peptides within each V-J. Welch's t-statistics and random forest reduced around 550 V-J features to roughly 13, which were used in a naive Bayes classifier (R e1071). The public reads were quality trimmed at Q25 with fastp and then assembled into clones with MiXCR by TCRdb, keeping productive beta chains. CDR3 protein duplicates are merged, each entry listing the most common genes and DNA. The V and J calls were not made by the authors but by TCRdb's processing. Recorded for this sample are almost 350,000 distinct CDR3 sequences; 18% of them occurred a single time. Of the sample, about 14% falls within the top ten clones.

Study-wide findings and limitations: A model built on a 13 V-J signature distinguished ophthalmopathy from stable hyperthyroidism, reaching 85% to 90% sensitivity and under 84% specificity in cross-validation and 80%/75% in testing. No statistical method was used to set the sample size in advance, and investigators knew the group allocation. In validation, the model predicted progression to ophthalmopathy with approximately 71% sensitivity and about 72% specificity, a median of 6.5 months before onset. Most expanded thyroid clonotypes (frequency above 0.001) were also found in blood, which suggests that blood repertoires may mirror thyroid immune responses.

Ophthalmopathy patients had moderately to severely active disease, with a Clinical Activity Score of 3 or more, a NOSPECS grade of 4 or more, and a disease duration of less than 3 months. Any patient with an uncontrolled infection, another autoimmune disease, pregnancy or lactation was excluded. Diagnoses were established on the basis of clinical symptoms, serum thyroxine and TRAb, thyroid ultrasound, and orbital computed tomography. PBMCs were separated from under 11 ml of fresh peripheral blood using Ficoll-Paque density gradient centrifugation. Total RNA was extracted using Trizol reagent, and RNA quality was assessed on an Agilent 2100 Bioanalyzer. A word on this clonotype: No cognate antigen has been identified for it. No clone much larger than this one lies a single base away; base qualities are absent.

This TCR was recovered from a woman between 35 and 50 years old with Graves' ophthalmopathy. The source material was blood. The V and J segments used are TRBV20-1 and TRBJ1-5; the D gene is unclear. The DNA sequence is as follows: TGCAGTGCTAGAGATGAGACTCGGGGAGGAATTCAGCCCCAGCATTTT. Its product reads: CSARDETRGGIQPQHF.